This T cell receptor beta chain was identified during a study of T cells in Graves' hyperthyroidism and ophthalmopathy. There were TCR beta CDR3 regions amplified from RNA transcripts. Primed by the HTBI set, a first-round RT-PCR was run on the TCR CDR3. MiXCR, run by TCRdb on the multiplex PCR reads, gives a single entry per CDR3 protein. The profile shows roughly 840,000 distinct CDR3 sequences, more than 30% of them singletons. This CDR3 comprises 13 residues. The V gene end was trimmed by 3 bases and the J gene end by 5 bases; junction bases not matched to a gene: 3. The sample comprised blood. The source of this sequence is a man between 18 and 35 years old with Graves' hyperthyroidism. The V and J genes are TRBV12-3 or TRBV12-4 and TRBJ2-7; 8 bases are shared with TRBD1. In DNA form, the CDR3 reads TGTGCCAGCAGTTTCAGGGGGCGGAACGAGCAGTACTTC. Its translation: CASSFRGRNEQYF.